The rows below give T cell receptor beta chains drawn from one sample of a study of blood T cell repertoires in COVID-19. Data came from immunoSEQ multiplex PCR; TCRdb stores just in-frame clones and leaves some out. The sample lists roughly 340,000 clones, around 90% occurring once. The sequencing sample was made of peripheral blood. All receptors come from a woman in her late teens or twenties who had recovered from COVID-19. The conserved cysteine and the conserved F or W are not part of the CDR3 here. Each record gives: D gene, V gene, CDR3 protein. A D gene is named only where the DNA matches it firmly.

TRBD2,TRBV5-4,AGSGGNTGELF
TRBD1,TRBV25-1,ASSGQGWSNQPQH
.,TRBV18,ASSPIPPWQAGTQY
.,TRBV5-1,ASSLVSWGRSGYT
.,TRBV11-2,ASSLDLGLSSGNTIY
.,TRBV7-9,ASSQGGSNQPQH
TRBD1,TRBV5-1,ASSLVGGSSYNEQF
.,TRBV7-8,ASSSRGVLMNTEAF
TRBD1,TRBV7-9,ASSLRGPRTEAF
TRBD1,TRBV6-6,ASSWDRGMNTEAF
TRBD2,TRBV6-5,ASSYGTSAGDTQY
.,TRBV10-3,AISDSGTSGDEQF
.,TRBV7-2,ASSLGRVDTGELF
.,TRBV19,ASSMTVKNTEAF
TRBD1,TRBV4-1,ASSQLGTAKETQY
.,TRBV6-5,ASSYQDTDSYGYT
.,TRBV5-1,ASSLVAGTDTQY
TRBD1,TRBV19,ASSEAASTGDGTEAF
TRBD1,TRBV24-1,ATSDWDSYGYT
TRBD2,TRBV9,ASARTSGGYNEQF
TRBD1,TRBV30,ACGQGSDSPLH
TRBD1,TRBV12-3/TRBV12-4,ASNIQGAGELF
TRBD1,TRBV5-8,ASSLTGTGYNEQF
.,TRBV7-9,ASSLVAGVPDYGYT
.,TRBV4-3,ASSPGWRISLADTQY
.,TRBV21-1,ASSKSPGNSKNIQY
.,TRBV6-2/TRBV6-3,ASSYRWRGQPQH
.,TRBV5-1,ASSEGAGQPQH
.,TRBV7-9,ASRGRNTEAF
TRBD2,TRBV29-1,SVVPGTSAPQETQY
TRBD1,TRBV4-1,ASSQAGQGLNEKLF
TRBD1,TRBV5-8,ASSLDRGNQPQH
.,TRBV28,ASSSTPLEKQF
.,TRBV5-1,ASSPSPNQPQH
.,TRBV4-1,ASSQGDWSNQPQH